The clone carrying this T cell receptor (beta chain) was seen at least ten times. The junction departs from germline at one end; a sequencing error may be responsible. Time point: sample taken at primary tumor resection. This record comes from a study of spatial heterogeneity in lung cancer. TCRdb reprocessed the 5' RACE reads with MiXCR, giving one entry per CDR3 protein. This sample has about 24,000 distinct CDR3 sequences, with over 3% found just once. The sample was PBMCs, taken at surgery. The TCR was taken from a female donor with early-stage non-small cell lung cancer.

In nucleotides, the CDR3 is TGTGCCATCAGAGGGGTGGACAGCTACGATGAGCAGTTCTTC. Translated: CAIRGVDSYDEQFF. This sequence joins TRBV10-3 and TRBJ2-1; TRBD1 might be the D (6 bases). CDR1 is ENHRY, CDR2 SYGVKD, per germline. The length of the CDR3 is 14 residues.